This TCR beta chain came from a study of T cells in Graves' hyperthyroidism and ophthalmopathy. What was amplified from RNA transcripts were TCR beta CDR3 regions. Primed by the HTBI set, a first-round RT-PCR was run on the TCR CDR3. TCRdb independently ran MiXCR on the multiplex PCR reads; one entry per CDR3 protein. The sample has about 540,000 distinct CDR3 sequences, under 60% seen once. This clonotype turned up a few times. What it recognizes is unknown. Whole-study findings and limits: Most thyroid clonotypes expanded above 0.001 appeared in blood too. In validation, the model predicted ophthalmopathy. These predictions came a median about 6.5 months before onset.

CDR3 length equals 14 residues. Between the trimmed V and J ends, which lost 6 bases and 5 bases, there was a span of 13 bases. The sequence derives from a woman aged 18-35 years with Graves' hyperthyroidism. This chain links TRBV12-3 or TRBV12-4 with TRBJ1-4; unclear D gene. What was sequenced was peripheral blood or thyroid tissue (not recorded which). This chain's CDR3 is CASREDMVNEKLFF. In DNA form, the CDR3 reads TGTGCCAGCAGGGAAGACATGGTGAATGAAAAACTGTTTTTT.